The clone carrying this T cell receptor beta chain was seen many times. This sample was included in a study of response to subunit inactivated influenza vaccine. TCRdb reanalysed the RT-PCR reads using MiXCR and keeps one entry per CDR3 protein. Of 500,000 or so distinct CDR3 sequences in the sample, approximately 15% were seen once. The length of the CDR3 is 17 residues. V was clipped by 2 bases and J by 4 bases; unmatched bases: 6. Germline V lookup: CDR1 SGHDN, CDR2 FVKESK. The sequencing used CD4+ T cells sorted from PBMCs, collected about 23 months after vaccination. The chain joins TRBV14 to TRBJ2-1, with 12 bases matching TRBD2. The source is a man between 50 and 69 years old who received an inactivated influenza vaccine. CDR3 in DNA: TGTGCCAGCAGCCAAATGGGAGGGACTAGCGGGTACAATGAGCAGTTCTTC. This encodes CASSQMGGTSGYNEQFF.